The sequence of this T cell receptor (beta chain) was determined in a study of tissue T cells after allogeneic stem cell transplantation. This table comes from immunoSEQ multiplex PCR, and its TCRdb copy is limited to in-frame clones, with some not included. The table shows tens of thousands of clones, with around 77% occurring only once. This clone was counted only a few times. Gene labels here are mouse ones. The DNA ends 1 residue before the CDR3 does, and the rest of the CDR3 is filled in from the germline J gene. Trimming removed 2 bases at V and 4 bases at J, with 12 bases between. CDR1 and CDR2 (germline): SGHDT, FRDEAV. The CDR3 is made up of 15 amino acids.

This TCR was sampled from a female BALB/c mouse in good health. The strain's MHC: H2-d. The sample taken for sequencing was spleen. The V and J genes are TRBV14 and TRBJ1-4; the D gene is possibly TRBD1 (6 bases). The CDR3 bases that were read are TGTGCCAGCAGTTTTAGGGACAAGCTCAACGAAAGATTATTT. Its protein is CASSFRDKLNERLF. The whole CDR3 reads CASSFRDKLNERLFF.